A single sample is the source of the 21 T cell receptor beta chains below, sequenced in a study of regulatory T cells in long-lasting Graves disease. Building of the TCR beta libraries involved iRepertoire HTBI primers and Arm-PCR of CDR3 regions. TCRdb passed the multiplex PCR reads through MiXCR, listing each CDR3 protein once. Altogether roughly 360,000 distinct CDR3 sequences are present, 12% being singletons, with the ten largest covering 18%. Time point noted: newly diagnosed GD, antithyroid drugs for less than 3 months. Following extraction of RNA from PBMCs, that RNA was used to make the TCR library. Another study also made use of these data, one on T cells in Graves' hyperthyroidism and ophthalmopathy.

The material was peripheral blood mononuclear cells (PBMCs), obtained at new diagnosis, from a patient treated with antithyroid drugs. These receptors were taken from a young woman with Graves disease.

This clonotype was found a few times. The V gene is TRBV5-1, the J gene TRBJ2-5, with TRBD1 identical over 9 bases. This CDR3 contains 16 residues. CDR1 is SGHRS and CDR2 is YFSETQ in the germline V gene. V was clipped by 7 bases and J by 5 bases; unmatched bases: 15. The CDR3 DNA sequence: TGCGCCAGCTATACCGGGACAGGGTTTATCGAGGAGACCCAGTACTTC. This sequence encodes CASYTGTGFIEETQYF.

This clonotype has at least ten counts. J is TRBJ1-1 and V is TRBV24-1; D is unclear. CDR1 and CDR2 (germline): KGHDR, SFDVKD. V dropped 3 bases and J dropped 10 bases, with 17 bases sitting between them. The CDR3 extends over 14 amino acids. CDR3 protein: CATSDPYPGGGAFF. CDR3 DNA sequence: TGTGCCACCAGTGATCCTTACCCCGGTGGTGGAGCTTTCTTT.

Of note for this clonotype: A much more abundant neighbour one base away suggests this may be a read error. The chain combines TRBV6-2 or TRBV6-3 with TRBJ2-2, with D tentatively TRBD2 (5 bases). CDR3 length: 15 amino acids. The germline V gene has CDR1 MNHEY and CDR2 SVGEGT. The CDR3 coding sequence is TGTGCCAGCAGTTACCTCTCAACCCACACCGGGGAGCTGTCTTTT. Amino acids: CASSYLSTHTGELSF.

This clonotype appeared many times. This chain links TRBV11-2 with TRBJ2-5, with a weak D call TRBD2 (6 bases). Trimming stripped 0 bases from V and 1 base from J, with 12 bases between. CDR3 length: 16 residues. The germline V gene has CDR1 SGHAT and CDR2 FQNNGV. CDR3 in amino acids: CASSLDPGLLQETQYF. CDR3 nucleotides: TGTGCCAGCAGCTTAGACCCGGGACTTCTCCAAGAGACCCAGTACTTC.

In this sample, this clonotype turned up many times. This sequence joins TRBV11-2 and TRBJ1-1; D is undetermined. The V end was cut by 0 bases, the J end by 1 base, with 6 bases between. Germline V gene lookup returns CDR1 SGHAT and CDR2 FQNNGV. The CDR3 is 14 residues long. For the CDR3, the DNA is TGTGCCAGCAGCTTAGACGGCGGGAACACTGAAGCTTTCTTT. Protein sequence: CASSLDGGNTEAFF.

There are many counts of this clonotype. The V and J genes are TRBV24-1 and TRBJ2-1, with D perhaps assigned TRBD1 or TRBD2 (5 bases each). The CDR3 has 13 residues. V was cut by 5 bases and J by 4 bases, with 8 bases left in between. CDR1 and CDR2 from the germline V gene are KGHDR and SFDVKD. CDR3 residues: CATSGGNYNEQFF. For the CDR3, the DNA is TGTGCCACCAGTGGGGGGAATTACAATGAGCAGTTCTTC.

Ten or more counts support this clonotype. V gene TRBV5-1 combines with J gene TRBJ2-3, with a weak D call TRBD2 (6 bases). V shed 4 bases and J shed 6 bases, with 15 bases lying between them. From germline, CDR1 is SGHRS and CDR2 YFSETQ. The CDR3 length is 14 residues. CDR3 in DNA: TGCGCCAGCAGCGCCGGGGACTTCGGGGATACGCAGTATTTT. Residues: CASSAGDFGDTQYF.

Concerning this clonotype itself: This is likely an artifact of a read error, given a far larger clone one base away. This chain uses TRBV6-9 with TRBJ2-7; 12 bases map to TRBD2. The CDR3 is 14 residues long. CDR1 MNHGY and CDR2 SVAAGI come from the germline V gene. CDR3 DNA sequence: TGTGCCAGCAGTTCGACTAGCGGGGGCTACGGGCAGTACTTC. It specifies CASSSTSGGYGQYF.

In this sample, this clonotype turned up many times. The V call is TRBV25-1, the J call TRBJ2-1; 7 positions match TRBD2. The J segment lost 7 bases and the V segment lost 5 bases, leaving 20 bases of the junction unmatched. Germline lookup yields CDR1 MGHDK and CDR2 SYGVNS. This CDR3 has 18 residues. The CDR3 DNA sequence: TGTGCCAGCAGTCGCAGGGTTGGCGGGAGTCATGGGGCGAATGAGCAGTTCTTC. It translates to CASSRRVGGSHGANEQFF.

The rearrangement joins TRBV28 to TRBJ2-7; D gene unclear. The CDR3 extends over 12 amino acids. Germline V CDR1 and CDR2: MDHEN, SYDVKM. V lost 4 bases and J 12 bases, leaving 16 bases between the germline ends. The CDR3 loop reads CASSSPRGVGYF. The CDR3 DNA reads TGTGCCAGCAGTTCCCCCCGTGGAGTCGGGTACTTC.

The sample holds many counts of this clonotype. The rearrangement links TRBV24-1 to TRBJ2-1; D is uncertain. CDR1 and CDR2 (germline): KGHDR, SFDVKD. The CDR3 spans 16 residues. V was shortened by 5 bases and J by 0 bases, with 13 bases between the two germline ends. This chain's CDR3 is CATSAPAVSSYNEQFF. Here the CDR3 DNA reads TGTGCCACCAGTGCTCCCGCTGTGAGCTCCTACAATGAGCAGTTCTTC.

This clonotype occurred a few times. This chain uses TRBV19 with TRBJ2-7; 7 nucleotides match TRBD1. CDR1 and CDR2 from the germline V gene are LNHDA and SQIVND (reference sequence). The J segment lost 1 base and the V segment lost 3 bases, leaving 0 bases of the junction unmatched. The CDR3 loop spans 13 amino acids. CDR3 in DNA: TGTGCCAGTAGTATGACAGGGTCCTACGAGCAGTACGTC. It is translated as CASSMTGSYEQYV.

On this clonotype: This may come from a read error, since a much larger clone is one base off. V gene TRBV10-3 combines with J gene TRBJ2-5; D is unclear. In germline, CDR1 is ENHRY, CDR2 SYGVKD. The CDR3 has 13 residues. Between the trimmed V and J ends, which lost 0 bases and 5 bases, there was a span of 7 bases. The CDR3 DNA follows: TGTGCCATCAGTGAGTCGGCAGCCGAGACCCAGTACTTC. The encoded protein is CAISESAAETQYF.

The genes are TRBV7-8 and TRBJ1-1, with TRBD1 matching 8 bases. The CDR3 loop spans 16 amino acids. The germline V gene has CDR1 SGHVS and CDR2 FQNEAQ. Trimming took 2 bases from V and 3 from J; bases not matched to a gene: 8. In DNA form, the CDR3 reads TGTGCCAGCAGCTTATTGATCAGGGGGCGCGACACTGAAGCTTTCTTT. Translating gives CASSLLIRGRDTEAFF.

The chain employs TRBV7-6 and TRBJ1-6, with a tentative D call TRBD1 (6 bases). The V end lost 5 bases, the J end lost 10 bases, and 15 bases lay between the germline ends. The CDR3 is 14 amino acids. CDR1 and CDR2 (germline): SGHVS, FNYEAQ. The CDR3 sequence: CASSPQGFPSPLHF. The CDR3, as DNA: TGTGCCAGCAGCCCACAGGGTTTCCCCTCACCCCTCCACTTT.

V and J are TRBV15 and TRBJ2-1; D may match TRBD1 or TRBD2 (6 bases each). The CDR3 loop spans 16 amino acids. Per the germline V gene, CDR1 is LNHNV and CDR2 is YYDKDF (reference sequence). V was cut by 7 bases and J by 5 bases, with 21 bases left in between. The CDR3 is CATTGARAQPHNEQFF. The CDR3 nucleotides are TGTGCCACCACGGGGGCCCGGGCCCAGCCGCACAATGAGCAGTTCTTC.

Concerning this clonotype itself: A read error is likely here: a far larger clone is one base away. The chain employs TRBV6-2 or TRBV6-3 and TRBJ1-1; possibly TRBD1 for D (5 bases). This CDR3 comprises 14 residues. CDR1 and CDR2 (germline): MNHEY, SVGEGT. Written as DNA, the CDR3 is TGTGCCAGCAGTTTAGTGGGGGTGTCCACTGGAGCTTTCTTT. It codes for CASSLVGVSTGAFF.

Regarding this clonotype: The junction and the germline gene differ at one end; a read error may be behind it. The V call is TRBV24-1, the J call TRBJ2-7; 8 nucleotides line up with TRBD1. The CDR3 length is 16 residues. The V gene's germline CDR1 is KGHDR and CDR2 SFDVKD. In DNA form, the CDR3 reads TGTGCCAGCAGTGATCCCAGGACAGGGAGCTCCTACGAGCAGTACTTC. As protein: CASSDPRTGSSYEQYF.

Concerning this clonotype itself: Since a far larger clone is one base different, this is likely a read error. The chain joins TRBV11-2 to TRBJ2-5; the D is unclear. CDR1 SGHAT and CDR2 FQNNGV come from the germline V gene. The CDR3 loop spans 16 amino acids. CDR3: CAGSSPRAAIGETQYF. In nucleotides, the CDR3 is TGTGCCGGCAGCTCCCCAAGGGCAGCGATCGGAGAGACCCAGTACTTC.

This clonotype was counted many times. This CDR3 is CASSFSGTGNHEQYF. CDR3 sequence (DNA): TGTGCCAGCAGTTTCTCCGGGACAGGCAACCACGAGCAGTACTTC. This rearrangement joins TRBV27 to TRBJ2-7; 8 bases are shared with TRBD1. The CDR3 sequence is 15 residues long. V was pared by 3 bases and J by 5 bases, with 9 bases of the junction left unmatched. The V gene's germline CDR1 is MNHEY and CDR2 SMNVEV (reference sequence).

This chain links TRBV6-2 or TRBV6-3 with TRBJ2-7, with D perhaps given as TRBD1 or TRBD2 (5 bases each). The CDR3 totals 16 residues. CDR1 and CDR2 (germline): MNHEY, SVGEGT. The V and J ends lost 0 bases and 3 bases respectively, with 15 bases between them. In DNA form, the CDR3 reads TGTGCCAGCAGTTACTCGAGTAGGGACCCAGACTACGAGCAGTACGTC. It is translated as CASSYSSRDPDYEQYV.